The clone carrying this TCR beta chain appeared a single time. The trim removed 5 bases at V and 3 bases at J, leaving 8 bases unmatched. Germline lookup yields CDR1 SGHVS and CDR2 FNYEAQ. CDR3 length: 17 residues. The sample comes from a study of response to subunit inactivated influenza vaccine. MiXCR was run by TCRdb on the RT-PCR reads, yielding one entry per CDR3 protein. The repertoire holds under 950,000 distinct CDR3 sequences, with about 20% as singletons. The chain is built from TRBV7-6 and TRBJ2-1; 12 nucleotides match TRBD2. The input for sequencing was PBMCs from blood, taken around 5 days after vaccination. The source is a man aged 50 or older who received an inactivated influenza vaccine. CDR3 amino acids: CASSRGLAGPGYNEQFF. The CDR3 region has the DNA TGTGCCAGCAGCCGCGGACTAGCGGGACCAGGCTACAATGAGCAGTTCTTC.